A single sample gave rise to the 27 T cell receptor beta chains below, sequenced in a study of T cell responses to AZD1222 COVID-19 vaccine. Sequencing used immunoSEQ multiplex PCR; TCRdb keeps in-frame clones, though not all of them. The repertoire has about 130,000 clones, over 80% of them found once; the top ten carry approximately 7%. The specimen comprised peripheral blood, sampled 28 days after the second AZD1222 dose. Source of these receptors: an adult who received the AZD1222 COVID-19 vaccine.

This clone was observed once. The chain carries TRBV10-3 and TRBJ1-1, with 8 bases aligning to TRBD1. V shed 4 bases and J 3 bases; nucleotides not matched to a gene: 7. CDR1 and CDR2 (germline): ENHRY, SYGVKD. The CDR3 sequence is 15 residues long. The CDR3 DNA reads as TGTGCCATCAGTGGGCCCGGGACAGGAGACACTGAAGCTTTCTTT. Translation: CAISGPGTGDTEAFF.

This chain connects TRBV4-3 to TRBJ1-2; 7 nucleotides agree with TRBD1. CDR1 and CDR2 (germline): LGHNA, YSLEER. The junction had 15 bases not matched to a gene; V was cut back by 1 base and J by 4 bases. The CDR3 extends over 18 amino acids. The CDR3 here is CASSQGARGQIMVYGYTF. The DNA of the CDR3 is TGCGCCAGCAGCCAAGGGGCTCGGGGACAGATCATGGTCTATGGCTACACCTTC.

V and J are TRBV19 and TRBJ1-4, with D unclear. CDR3 size: 14 residues. Trimming stripped 5 bases from V and 8 bases from J, with 15 bases between. CDR1 and CDR2 from the germline V gene are LNHDA and SQIVND (reference sequence). DNA for the CDR3: TGTGCCAGTAGTCCGGACCTAGAAGGCGAAAAACTGTTTTTT. Residues: CASSPDLEGEKLFF.

As DNA, the CDR3 is TGTGCCGGAAGACTAGCGGGGAACACCGGGGAGCTGTTTTTT. Translation: CAGRLAGNTGELFF. This chain links TRBV2 with TRBJ2-2, with 10 bases lining up with TRBD2. Germline CDR1 reads SNHLY; CDR2 reads FYNNEI. The length of the CDR3 is 14 residues. With V trimmed by 11 bases and J by 1 base, 4 bases remained unmatched.

The V and J genes are TRBV28 and TRBJ2-7; the D gene is possibly TRBD1 (6 bases). Per the germline V gene, CDR1 is MDHEN and CDR2 is SYDVKM. V lost 4 bases and J 3 bases, leaving 13 bases between the germline ends. The CDR3 loop spans 14 amino acids. The CDR3 sequence: CASSSYRAGYEQYF. Here the CDR3 DNA reads TGTGCCAGCAGTTCCTACAGGGCTGGCTACGAGCAGTACTTC.

This clone was seen once. The chain employs TRBV4-3 and TRBJ2-7, with 7 nucleotides matching TRBD2. V gave up 0 bases and J gave up 2 bases; unmatched junction bases: 7. Germline V CDR1 and CDR2: LGHNA, YSLEER. The CDR3 runs 16 residues. DNA for the CDR3: TGCGCCAGCAGCCAAGAGAAAGCGGGACCGGCCTACGAGCAGTACTTC. It is translated as CASSQEKAGPAYEQYF.

The genes are TRBV7-2 and TRBJ2-7; D is undetermined. The length of the CDR3 is 14 residues. V gave up 2 bases and J gave up 2 bases, with 10 bases separating them. Germline loops: CDR1 SGHTA, CDR2 FQGNSA. CDR3: CASSLTMGTYEQYF. In DNA, the CDR3 is TGTGCCAGCAGCTTAACCATGGGTACCTACGAGCAGTACTTC.

This rearrangement joins TRBV10-3 to TRBJ2-1; TRBD1 matches 10 bases. V dropped 6 bases and J dropped 8; count of bases not matched to a gene: 7. The CDR3 runs to 14 residues. Looked up from germline, CDR1 is ENHRY and CDR2 is SYGVKD. CDR3 in DNA: TGTGCCATCAGCCTAAGGGGACAGGGGTATGAGCAGTTCTTC. As protein: CAISLRGQGYEQFF.

This clone appeared a few times. This chain links TRBV7-2 with TRBJ1-4; unclear D gene. Germline CDR1 SGHTA, CDR2 FQGNSA. The CDR3 length is 15 residues. V was clipped by 0 bases and J by 4 bases, with 9 bases between them. This CDR3 reads CASSLASGLNEKLFF. The CDR3 region has the DNA TGTGCCAGCAGCTTAGCTTCCGGACTTAATGAAAAACTGTTTTTT. The full variable domain, in which reference TRBV7-2 and TRBJ1-4 provide the parts outside the CDR3, is GAGVSQSPSNKVTEKGKDVELRCDPISGHTALYWYRQSLGQGLEFLIYFQGNSAPDKSGLPSDRFSAERTGGSVSTLTIQRTQQEDSAVYLCASSLASGLNEKLFFGSGTQLSVL.

The J gene is TRBJ2-7, the V gene TRBV27; 8 bases are shared with TRBD2. CDR1 and CDR2 (germline): MNHEY, SMNVEV (reference sequence). CDR3 size: 14 residues. The trim removed 2 bases at V and 2 bases at J, leaving 2 bases unmatched. For the CDR3, the DNA is TGTGCCAGCAGTTTAACGGGGGGGACCTACGAGCAGTACTTC. The encoded protein is CASSLTGGTYEQYF.

DNA for the CDR3: TGCAGTGCTAGTATCGGAGGGACTAGGCACGAGCAGTACTTC. Its protein product is CSASIGGTRHEQYF. J is TRBJ2-7 and V is TRBV20-1, with 8 positions matching TRBD2. J gave up 5 bases and V 3 bases, and 9 bases lay outside the gene matches. The CDR3 is 14 amino acids. The germline gives CDR1 DFQATT, CDR2 SNEGSKA (reference sequence).

This CDR3 is CASSLGFGGPFTDTQYF. The DNA for the CDR3 is TGCGCCAGCAGCTTGGGATTTGGGGGGCCCTTCACAGATACGCAGTATTTT. The chain uses TRBV5-1 and TRBJ2-3; D is tentatively TRBD1 or TRBD2 (6 bases each). CDR1 is SGHRS, CDR2 YFSETQ, per germline. CDR3 size: 17 residues. The V end was cut by 0 bases, the J end by 2 bases, with 16 bases between.

The chain recombines TRBV27 with TRBJ1-2; 9 bases match TRBD1. V was pared by 2 bases and J by 5 bases, with 9 bases of the junction left unmatched. This CDR3 contains 16 residues. Germline loops: CDR1 MNHEY, CDR2 SMNVEV (reference sequence). The CDR3 sequence is CASSLHPGTGMYGYTF. The DNA for the CDR3 is TGTGCCAGCAGTTTACACCCCGGGACAGGGATGTATGGCTACACCTTC.

The genes are TRBV6-5 and TRBJ1-6; TRBD1 matches at 8 bases. Germline lookup yields CDR1 MNHEY and CDR2 SVGAGI. With 10 bases clipped from V and 8 bases from J, the junction kept 13 bases outside the gene matches. This CDR3 region has 15 residues. The CDR3 protein is CATESRGLPDSPLHF. In DNA, the CDR3 is TGTGCCACCGAATCCAGGGGGCTCCCCGATTCACCCCTCCACTTT.

The V gene is TRBV19, the J gene TRBJ1-3, with a weak D call TRBD1 (5 bases). The CDR3 spans 16 residues. V lost 5 bases and J 0 bases, leaving 14 bases between the germline ends. CDR1 is LNHDA and CDR2 is SQIVND in the germline V gene (reference sequence). The CDR3 region has the DNA TGTGCCAGTAGTGCAAGACAGACATCCTCTGGAAACACCATATATTTT. It translates to CASSARQTSSGNTIYF.

The chain links TRBV6-6 to TRBJ1-2, with no clear D. V shed 5 bases and J shed 0 bases, with 10 bases lying between them. The CDR3 totals 14 residues. The V gene's germline CDR1 is MNHNY and CDR2 SVGAGI (reference sequence). The CDR3 DNA reads as TGTGCCAGCAGTACGCCTTTAGCTAACTATGGCTACACCTTC. The encoded protein is CASSTPLANYGYTF.

This clone has a single count. The chain joins TRBV2 to TRBJ2-1; possibly TRBD2 for D (5 bases). V lost 7 bases, J lost 10 bases, and 14 bases lay in between. Germline-derived CDR1 and CDR2 are SNHLY and FYNNEI. The CDR3 loop spans 12 amino acids. CDR3 nucleotides: TGTGCCAGCACCAGCCATAGAGGGGAGCAGTTCTTC. Its translation is CASTSHRGEQFF.

This CDR3 is CASSLGTSGNYGYTF. The CDR3 DNA is TGTGCCAGCAGCTTAGGGACCTCGGGTAACTATGGCTACACCTTC. The chain employs TRBV13 and TRBJ1-2; D not certain. This CDR3 spans 15 amino acids. The V end was cut by 0 bases, the J end by 1 base, with 9 bases between. Germline V gene sequence: CDR1 PRHDT, CDR2 FYEKMQ (reference sequence).

This sequence joins TRBV3-1 (or the pseudogene TRBV3-2) and TRBJ2-5; TRBD2 matches at 8 bases. The CDR3 has 15 amino acids. V lost 6 bases, J lost 0 bases, and 6 bases stayed unmatched. Per the germline V gene, CDR1 is LGHDT and CDR2 is YNNKEL (reference sequence). In DNA form, the CDR3 reads TGTGCCAGCAGTTTCGGACTAGCCGACCAAGAGACCCAGTACTTC. Protein sequence: CASSFGLADQETQYF.

The V gene is TRBV3-1 (or the pseudogene TRBV3-2), the J gene TRBJ2-5, with D perhaps TRBD2 (5 bases). The germline V and J ends were trimmed by 4 bases and 3 bases, with 15 bases remaining between them. Germline CDR1 and CDR2: LGHDT and YNNKEL (reference sequence). The CDR3 extends over 15 amino acids. The CDR3 loop is CASSPYGVSKETQYF. CDR3 DNA: TGTGCCAGCAGCCCCTACGGGGTTTCGAAAGAGACCCAGTACTTC.

The chain carries TRBV6-1 and TRBJ2-5, with TRBD2 identical over 8 bases. With V trimmed by 1 base and J by 1 base, 2 bases remained unmatched. This CDR3 contains 15 residues. From germline, CDR1 is MNHNS and CDR2 SASEGT. The CDR3 spells CASSEESGGQETQYF. The CDR3 region has the DNA TGTGCCAGCAGTGAAGAGAGCGGGGGCCAAGAGACCCAGTACTTC.

The chain joins TRBV4-1 to TRBJ2-6; D possibly corresponds to TRBD1 (5 bases). The CDR3 contains 15 residues. Deletions cut 1 base from V and 4 bases from J, with 8 bases between. In germline, CDR1 is MGHRA, CDR2 YSYEKL. DNA for the CDR3: TGCGCCAGCAGCCAAGGACAGACCGGGGCCAACGTCCTGACTTTC. Amino acids: CASSQGQTGANVLTF.

V is TRBV5-5 and J is TRBJ2-2; D unresolved. Deletions cut 2 bases from V and 4 bases from J, with 12 bases between. CDR3 length: 15 residues. Per germline, CDR1 SGHKS and CDR2 YYEKEE (reference sequence). CDR3 sequence: CASSLDPTGTGELFF. DNA for the CDR3: TGTGCCAGCAGCTTAGATCCAACGGGCACCGGGGAGCTGTTTTTT.

The chain has TRBV7-9 and TRBJ2-7, with D maybe TRBD2 (5 bases). Trimming shortened V by 1 base and J by 0 bases, and 7 bases separated the two germline ends. Germline CDR1 reads SEHNR; CDR2 reads FQNEAQ (reference sequence). The CDR3 is 14 amino acids. As DNA, the CDR3 is TGTGCCAGCAGCTTAGAAGGGAGCTCCTACGAGCAGTACTTC. It translates to CASSLEGSSYEQYF.

For the CDR3, the DNA is TGTGCCAGCAGCGTACGTGCTAGCGGGAACGGGGAGCTGTTTTTT. It is translated as CASSVRASGNGELFF. The chain has TRBV9 and TRBJ2-2, with TRBD2 matching over 9 bases. Per the germline V gene, CDR1 is SGDLS and CDR2 is YYNGEE. The length of the CDR3 is 15 residues. V gave up 1 base and J gave up 7 bases; unmatched junction bases: 5.

This sequence joins TRBV27 and TRBJ1-5; D is unresolved. The germline V gene encodes CDR1 MNHEY and CDR2 SMNVEV (reference sequence). The CDR3 spans 15 residues. Trimming took 5 bases from V and 4 from J, leaving 15 bases between them. The CDR3 coding sequence is TGTGCCAGCAGTCCGATCAGTGTAGGGAATCAGCCCCAGCATTTT. The encoded protein is CASSPISVGNQPQHF.

V gene TRBV2 combines with J gene TRBJ1-1; D ambiguous. This CDR3 has 11 amino acids. V was shortened by 7 bases and J by 3 bases, with 6 bases between the two germline ends. Germline V gene data show CDR1 as SNHLY and CDR2 as FYNNEI. The chain's CDR3 is CASNEDTEAFF. CDR3 sequence (DNA): TGTGCCAGCAACGAGGACACTGAAGCTTTCTTT. The entire variable domain, with the rest obtained from reference TRBV2 and TRBJ1-1, is as follows: EPEVTQTPSHQVTQMGQEVILRCVPISNHLYFYWYRQILGQKVEFLVSFYNNEISEKSEIFDDQFSVERPDGSNFTLKIRSTKLEDSAMYFCASNEDTEAFFGQGTRLTVV.